The 13 T cell receptor beta chains reported below all come from one sample, sequenced in a study of blood T cell repertoires in COVID-19. TCRdb's copy holds only in-frame clones and misses some; the assay was immunoSEQ multiplex PCR. The profile shows about 60,000 clones, over 75% of them singletons. Sample: peripheral blood. The origin of the receptors is a woman aged 55-69 years with active COVID-19.

The count of this clone is one. The CDR3 loop reads CASSLVGTGTEKLFF. The CDR3 DNA is TGTGCCAGCAGCTTAGTGGGGACAGGGACTGAAAAACTGTTTTTT. The chain recombines TRBV7-2 with TRBJ1-4, with 9 bases that match TRBD1. This CDR3 has 15 residues. Germline V gene lookup returns CDR1 SGHTA and CDR2 FQGNSA. V shed 1 base, J shed 7 bases, and the junction held 4 bases outside the gene matches. The full variable domain, completed using reference TRBV7-2 and TRBJ1-4, is GAGVSQSPSNKVTEKGKDVELRCDPISGHTALYWYRQSLGQGLEFLIYFQGNSAPDKSGLPSDRFSAERTGGSVSTLTIQRTQQEDSAVYLCASSLVGTGTEKLFFGSGTQLSVL.

The V and J genes are TRBV28 and TRBJ2-3; 8 bases agree with TRBD2. The V segment lost 4 bases and the J segment 6 bases; nucleotides outside the gene matches: 9. The CDR3 is 15 amino acids. In germline, CDR1 is MDHEN, CDR2 SYDVKM. CDR3 sequence reads: CASSSTRGGADTQYF. CDR3 sequence (DNA): TGTGCCAGCAGTTCAACTCGGGGGGGCGCGGATACGCAGTATTTT. Supplemented by reference TRBV28 and TRBJ2-3, the full variable domain reads DVKVTQSSRYLVKRTGEKVFLECVQDMDHENMFWYRQDPGLGLRLIYFSYDVKMKEKGDIPEGYSVSREKKERFSLILESASTNQTSMYLCASSSTRGGADTQYFGPGTRLTVL.

This chain links TRBV19 with TRBJ2-3, with TRBD2 matching 9 bases. V gave up 8 bases and J gave up 1 base; unmatched junction bases: 1. This CDR3 region has 13 residues. Germline V gene data show CDR1 as LNHDA and CDR2 as SQIVND (reference sequence). CDR3 DNA: TGTGCCAGTCGGACTAGCGGCACAGATACGCAGTATTTT. Translating gives CASRTSGTDTQYF.

The chain recombines TRBV27 with TRBJ1-5, with D hard to call. The CDR3 is made up of 11 amino acids. CDR1 and CDR2 (germline): MNHEY, SMNVEV (reference sequence). V shed 6 bases and J shed 7 bases, with 7 bases lying between them. The CDR3 sequence is CASSYAQPQHF. CDR3 coding DNA: TGTGCCAGCAGCTACGCCCAGCCCCAGCATTTT.

The V gene is TRBV19, the J gene TRBJ2-7; D remains ambiguous. CDR3 size: 11 residues. Trimming stripped 4 bases from V and 3 bases from J, with 4 bases between. Germline V gene sequence: CDR1 LNHDA, CDR2 SQIVND (reference sequence). The CDR3 here is CASSTVYEQYF. CDR3 bases: TGTGCCAGTAGTACCGTCTACGAGCAGTACTTC.

The V gene is TRBV5-5, the J gene TRBJ1-3; D gene uncertain. V lost 3 bases to trimming and J lost 0 bases, with 4 bases between them. The CDR3 is made up of 13 amino acids. Germline V gene sequence: CDR1 SGHKS, CDR2 YYEKEE (reference sequence). The CDR3 protein is CASSSGSGNTIYF. CDR3 in DNA: TGTGCCAGCAGCTCCGGCTCTGGAAACACCATATATTTT.

The V call is TRBV5-4, the J call TRBJ2-1; TRBD2 might be the D (5 bases). The CDR3 sequence is 14 residues long. From germline, CDR1 is SGHNT and CDR2 YYREEE (reference sequence). V was pared by 2 bases and J by 9 bases, with 15 bases between. The CDR3 loop reads CASSFSVGSGEQFF. In DNA, the CDR3 is TGTGCCAGCAGCTTTAGCGTGGGTTCGGGTGAGCAGTTCTTC.

The rearrangement joins TRBV6-5 to TRBJ2-5; D possibly corresponds to TRBD1 (6 bases). The CDR3 has 14 residues. CDR1 and CDR2 (germline): MNHEY, SVGAGI. The V end lost 6 bases, the J end lost 2 bases, and 13 bases lay between the germline ends. CDR3 bases: TGTGCCAGCAGAAGGGAACAGGGACAAGAGACCCAGTACTTC. It specifies CASRREQGQETQYF.

J is TRBJ1-4 and V is TRBV5-6; D not resolved. The CDR3 consists of 13 residues. In germline, CDR1 is SGHDT, CDR2 YYEEEE. V lost 0 bases and J lost 8, with 8 bases in between. The CDR3, as DNA: TGTGCCAGCAGCTTGGGAGGAGAGGAAAAACTGTTTTTT. Translating it yields CASSLGGEEKLFF.

The chain links TRBV6-1 to TRBJ2-1, with TRBD1 as a possible D gene (6 bases). Trimming shortened V by 4 bases and J by 1 base, and 14 bases separated the two germline ends. The CDR3 is 16 amino acids. Germline CDR1 MNHNS, CDR2 SASEGT. As DNA, the CDR3 is TGTGCCAGCAGTGCATCCTTTACAGGGTCCTACAATGAGCAGTTCTTC. As protein: CASSASFTGSYNEQFF.

The chain couples TRBV2 to TRBJ2-3, with D perhaps matching TRBD1 (5 bases). The germline V gene encodes CDR1 SNHLY and CDR2 FYNNEI. CDR3 length: 12 residues. The ends were cut back, 9 bases at V and 4 bases at J, with 11 bases in the middle. In DNA form, the CDR3 reads TGTGCCAGTAGGGGTTCTGCAGATACGCAGTATTTT. This encodes CASRGSADTQYF.

V and J are TRBV9 and TRBJ2-5; 9 nucleotides align to TRBD2. Trimming cost V 0 bases and J 5 bases; bases outside gene matches: 5. The germline CDR1 and CDR2 sequences are SGDLS and YYNGEE. This CDR3 is built from 15 residues. CDR3 sequence: CASSVAPSGVETQYF. CDR3 in DNA: TGTGCCAGCAGCGTAGCCCCTAGCGGGGTTGAGACCCAGTACTTC.

In its sample, this clone was seen once. The rearrangement links TRBV2 to TRBJ2-1, with TRBD2 matching over 12 bases. CDR1 is SNHLY, CDR2 FYNNEI, per germline. Losses at the gene ends were 6 bases for V and 14 bases for J; bases not matched to a gene: 5. The CDR3 consists of 12 residues. The CDR3 sequence is CASRLAGGWEFF. The CDR3 nucleotides read TGTGCCAGCAGACTAGCGGGGGGTTGGGAGTTCTTC.